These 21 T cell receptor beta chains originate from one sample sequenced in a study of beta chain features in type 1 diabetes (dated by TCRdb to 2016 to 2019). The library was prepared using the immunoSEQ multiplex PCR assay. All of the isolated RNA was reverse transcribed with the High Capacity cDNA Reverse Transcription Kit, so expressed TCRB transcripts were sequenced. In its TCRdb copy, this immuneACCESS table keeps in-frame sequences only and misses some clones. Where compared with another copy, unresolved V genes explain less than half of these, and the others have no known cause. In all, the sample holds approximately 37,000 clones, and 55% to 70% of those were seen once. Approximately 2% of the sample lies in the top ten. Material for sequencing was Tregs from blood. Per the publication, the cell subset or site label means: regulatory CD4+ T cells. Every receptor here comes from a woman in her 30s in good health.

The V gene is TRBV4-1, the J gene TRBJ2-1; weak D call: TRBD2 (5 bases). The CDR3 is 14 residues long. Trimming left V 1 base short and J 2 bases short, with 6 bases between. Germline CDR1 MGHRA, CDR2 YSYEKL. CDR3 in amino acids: CASSQAGAYNEQFF. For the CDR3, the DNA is TGCGCCAGCAGCCAAGCCGGGGCCTACAATGAGCAGTTCTTC.

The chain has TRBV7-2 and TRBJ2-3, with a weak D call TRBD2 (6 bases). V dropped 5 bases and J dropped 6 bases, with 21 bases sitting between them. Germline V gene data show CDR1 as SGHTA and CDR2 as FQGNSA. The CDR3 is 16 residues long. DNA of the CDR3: TGTGCCAGCAGCGGAGGGGTAAGAAGCGCGGCTGATACGCAGTATTTT. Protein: CASSGGVRSAADTQYF.

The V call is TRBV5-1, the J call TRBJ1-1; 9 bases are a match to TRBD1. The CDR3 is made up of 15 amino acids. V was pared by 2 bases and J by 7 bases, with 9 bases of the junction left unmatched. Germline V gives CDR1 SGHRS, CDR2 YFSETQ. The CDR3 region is CASSLRTGVEGEAFF. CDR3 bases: TGCGCCAGCAGCTTAAGGACAGGGGTAGAAGGTGAAGCTTTCTTT. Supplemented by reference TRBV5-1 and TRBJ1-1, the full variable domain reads KAGVTQTPRYLIKTRGQQVTLSCSPISGHRSVSWYQQTPGQGLQFLFEYFSETQRNKGNFPGRFSGRQFSNSRSEMNVSTLELGDSALYLCASSLRTGVEGEAFFGQGTRLTVV.

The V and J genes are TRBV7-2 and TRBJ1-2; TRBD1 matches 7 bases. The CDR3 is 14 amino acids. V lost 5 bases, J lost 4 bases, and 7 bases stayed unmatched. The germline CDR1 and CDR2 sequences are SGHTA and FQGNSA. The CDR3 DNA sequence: TGTGCCAGCAGCCCCTCGACAGGGCCCTATGGCTACACCTTC. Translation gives CASSPSTGPYGYTF.

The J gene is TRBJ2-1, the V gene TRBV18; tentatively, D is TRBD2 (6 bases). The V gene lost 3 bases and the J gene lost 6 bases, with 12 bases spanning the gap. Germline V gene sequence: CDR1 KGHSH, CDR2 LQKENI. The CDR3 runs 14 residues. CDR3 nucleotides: TGTGCCAGCTCACCGACGGGACTGTCCAATGAGCAGTTCTTC. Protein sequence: CASSPTGLSNEQFF.

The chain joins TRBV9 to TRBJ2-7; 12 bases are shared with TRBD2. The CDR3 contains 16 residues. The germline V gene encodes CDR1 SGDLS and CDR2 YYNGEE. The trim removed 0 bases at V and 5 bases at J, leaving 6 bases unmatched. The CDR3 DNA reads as TGTGCCAGCAGCGTAGGACTAGCGGGAGACTCGGACGAGCAGTACTTC. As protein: CASSVGLAGDSDEQYF.

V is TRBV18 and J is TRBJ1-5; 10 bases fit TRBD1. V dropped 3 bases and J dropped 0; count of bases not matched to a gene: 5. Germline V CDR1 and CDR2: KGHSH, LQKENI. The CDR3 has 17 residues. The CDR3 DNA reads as TGTGCCAGCTCACCGAGGGACAGGGGACGTAGCAATCAGCCCCAGCATTTT. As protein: CASSPRDRGRSNQPQHF.

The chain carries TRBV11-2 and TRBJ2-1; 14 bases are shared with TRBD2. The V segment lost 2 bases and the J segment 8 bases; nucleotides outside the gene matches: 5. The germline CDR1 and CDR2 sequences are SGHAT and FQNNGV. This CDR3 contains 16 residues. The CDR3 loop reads CASSLWAGLAGDEQFF. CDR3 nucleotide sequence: TGTGCCAGCAGCTTATGGGCGGGACTAGCGGGAGATGAGCAGTTCTTC.

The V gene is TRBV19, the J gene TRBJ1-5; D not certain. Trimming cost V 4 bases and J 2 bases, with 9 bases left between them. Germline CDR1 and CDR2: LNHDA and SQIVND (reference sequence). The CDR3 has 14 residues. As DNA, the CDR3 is TGTGCCAGTAGTAGAAGGGAGGGCAATCAGCCCCAGCATTTT. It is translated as CASSRREGNQPQHF.

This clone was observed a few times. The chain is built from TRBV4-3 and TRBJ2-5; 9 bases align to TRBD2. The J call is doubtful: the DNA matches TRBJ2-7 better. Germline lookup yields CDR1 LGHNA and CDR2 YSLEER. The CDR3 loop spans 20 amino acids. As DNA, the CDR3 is TGCGCCAGCAGCCAAGATACCGGTATTGTCGTGTCTAGCGGGACCTACGAGCAGTACTTC. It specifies CASSQDTGIVVSSGTYEQYF.

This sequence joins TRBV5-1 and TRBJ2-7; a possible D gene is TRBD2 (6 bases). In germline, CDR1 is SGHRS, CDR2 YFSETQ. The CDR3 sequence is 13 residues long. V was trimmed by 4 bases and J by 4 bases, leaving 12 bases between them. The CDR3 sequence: CASSPDGGYEQYF. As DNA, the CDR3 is TGCGCCAGCAGCCCTGACGGGGGTTACGAGCAGTACTTC.

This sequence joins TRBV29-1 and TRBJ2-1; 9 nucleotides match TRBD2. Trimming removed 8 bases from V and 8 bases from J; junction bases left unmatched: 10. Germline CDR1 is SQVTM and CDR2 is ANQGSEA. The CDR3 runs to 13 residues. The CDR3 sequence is CSMKRGEWDEQFF. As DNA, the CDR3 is TGCAGCATGAAGCGGGGGGAGTGGGATGAGCAGTTCTTC.

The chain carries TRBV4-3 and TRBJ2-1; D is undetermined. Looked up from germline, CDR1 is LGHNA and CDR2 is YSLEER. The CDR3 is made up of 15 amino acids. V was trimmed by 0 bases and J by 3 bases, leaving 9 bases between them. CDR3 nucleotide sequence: TGCGCCAGCAGCCAAGATGGTCGGGTCTACAATGAGCAGTTCTTC. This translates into CASSQDGRVYNEQFF.

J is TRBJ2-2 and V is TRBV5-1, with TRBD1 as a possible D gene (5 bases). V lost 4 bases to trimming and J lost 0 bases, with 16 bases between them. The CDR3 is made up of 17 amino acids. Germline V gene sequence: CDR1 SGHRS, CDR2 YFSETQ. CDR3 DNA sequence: TGCGCCAGCAGCCCACAGGTTCCCACTCCGAACACCGGGGAGCTGTTTTTT. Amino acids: CASSPQVPTPNTGELFF.

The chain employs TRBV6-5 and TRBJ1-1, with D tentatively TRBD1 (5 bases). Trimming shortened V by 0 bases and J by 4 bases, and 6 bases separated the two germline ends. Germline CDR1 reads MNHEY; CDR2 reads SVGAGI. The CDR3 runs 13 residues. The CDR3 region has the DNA TGTGCCAGCAGTTACTCGGGGCGCACTGAAGCTTTCTTT. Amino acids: CASSYSGRTEAFF.

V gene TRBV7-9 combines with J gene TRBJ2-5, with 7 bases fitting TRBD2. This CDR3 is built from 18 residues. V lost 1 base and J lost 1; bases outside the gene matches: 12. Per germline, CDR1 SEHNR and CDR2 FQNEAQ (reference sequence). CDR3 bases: TGTGCCAGCAGCTTAGTTCTGGCCCAGCGGGGCATCCAAGAGACCCAGTACTTC. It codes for CASSLVLAQRGIQETQYF.

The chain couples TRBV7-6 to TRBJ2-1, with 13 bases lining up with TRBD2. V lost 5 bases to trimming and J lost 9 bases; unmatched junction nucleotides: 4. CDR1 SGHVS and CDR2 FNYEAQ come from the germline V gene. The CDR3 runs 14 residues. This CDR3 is CASSVGLAGAEQFF. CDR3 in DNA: TGTGCCAGCAGCGTTGGACTAGCGGGAGCTGAGCAGTTCTTC.

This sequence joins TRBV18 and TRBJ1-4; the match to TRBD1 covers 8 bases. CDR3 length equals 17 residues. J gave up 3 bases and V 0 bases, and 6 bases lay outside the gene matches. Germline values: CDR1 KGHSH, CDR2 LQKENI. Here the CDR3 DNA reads TGTGCCAGCTCACCACCAGTGGGACAGGACTCTAATGAAAAACTGTTTTTT. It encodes CASSPPVGQDSNEKLFF.

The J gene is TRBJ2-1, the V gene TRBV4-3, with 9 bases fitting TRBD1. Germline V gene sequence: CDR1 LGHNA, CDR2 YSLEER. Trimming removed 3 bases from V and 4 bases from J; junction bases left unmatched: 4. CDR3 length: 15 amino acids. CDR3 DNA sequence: TGCGCCAGCAGCCAGGGGGGACAGGGATACAATGAGCAGTTCTTC. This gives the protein CASSQGGQGYNEQFF.

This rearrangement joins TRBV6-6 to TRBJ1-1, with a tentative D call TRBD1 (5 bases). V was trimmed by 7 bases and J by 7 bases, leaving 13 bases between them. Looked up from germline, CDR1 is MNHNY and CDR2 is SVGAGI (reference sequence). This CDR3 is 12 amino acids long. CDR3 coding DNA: TGTGCCAGCACCCCCGGGGGTTATGAAGCTTTCTTT. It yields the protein CASTPGGYEAFF.

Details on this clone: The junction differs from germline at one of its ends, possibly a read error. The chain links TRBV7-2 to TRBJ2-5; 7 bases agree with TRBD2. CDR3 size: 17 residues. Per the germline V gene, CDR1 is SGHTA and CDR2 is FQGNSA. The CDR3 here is CASSLGPRLAGEETKYF. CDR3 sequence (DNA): TGTGCCAGCAGCTTAGGGCCCCGACTAGCCGGAGAAGAGACCAAGTACTTC.